This passage covers 29 T cell receptor beta chains from one sample sequenced in a study of shared clonotypes between healthy human individuals. Clones were read by immunoSEQ multiplex PCR, and TCRdb kept only the in-frame ones, dropping some. The sample holds roughly 2 million clones; 95% are singletons and the top ten take more than 0.1%. Specimen: naive CD4+ T cells sorted from blood. Subset: CD45RA+ positively selected. The receptor set was obtained from a man aged 18 to 30 in good health.

In DNA, the CDR3 is TGTGCCAGCAGCCAAGGGGGGGGCAGGGTGGCTTCACCCCTCCACTTT. Protein: CASSQGGGRVASPLHF. The chain has TRBV14 and TRBJ1-6; TRBD1 is a possible D gene (6 bases). Germline-derived CDR1 and CDR2 are SGHDN and FVKESK. This CDR3 contains 16 residues. Trimming left V 1 base short and J 9 bases short, with 16 bases between.

The chain couples TRBV5-6 to TRBJ2-1; the match to TRBD2 covers 8 bases. Germline assignment: CDR1 SGHDT and CDR2 YYEEEE. The CDR3 length is 16 residues. J was trimmed by 9 bases and V by 5 bases; bases with no gene match: 16. The CDR3 protein is CASSMADPGLGREQFF. The CDR3 coding sequence is TGTGCCAGCAGTATGGCAGACCCGGGACTAGGCCGTGAGCAGTTCTTC.

This clone was seen just once. The chain links TRBV27 to TRBJ2-1; a weak D match, TRBD2 (5 bases). Germline V gene lookup returns CDR1 MNHEY and CDR2 SMNVEV (reference sequence). The CDR3 is 12 amino acids. Trimming pared 7 bases from V and 1 base from J, leaving 5 bases between. The chain's CDR3 is CASTGSYNEQFF. The CDR3, as DNA: TGTGCCAGCACGGGGTCCTACAATGAGCAGTTCTTC.

The genes are TRBV2 and TRBJ2-7; 10 nucleotides line up with TRBD2. V lost 9 bases to trimming and J lost 1 base; unmatched junction nucleotides: 9. The CDR3 is 15 residues long. Germline V lookup: CDR1 SNHLY, CDR2 FYNNEI. The CDR3 here is CASVPGTSVSYEQYF. As DNA, the CDR3 is TGTGCCAGTGTTCCCGGGACTAGCGTATCCTACGAGCAGTACTTC.

The V call is TRBV2, the J call TRBJ1-1, with D maybe TRBD1 (6 bases). The CDR3 is 16 residues long. V dropped 9 bases and J dropped 4 bases, with 24 bases sitting between them. Germline V gene lookup returns CDR1 SNHLY and CDR2 FYNNEI. CDR3 loop: CAREKTGRTRGTEAFF. DNA of the CDR3: TGTGCCAGAGAAAAGACAGGCCGGACTCGGGGCACTGAAGCTTTCTTT.

The chain joins TRBV18 to TRBJ1-1, with unresolved D. Germline V CDR1 and CDR2: KGHSH, LQKENI. CDR3 length: 16 residues. Trimming took off 0 bases at V and 3 bases at J, with 14 bases between the two ends. The CDR3 is CASSPPTSRRDTEAFF. In DNA form, the CDR3 reads TGTGCCAGCTCACCACCGACCTCAAGACGGGACACTGAAGCTTTCTTT.

V gene TRBV7-8 combines with J gene TRBJ2-1; TRBD1 matches 9 bases. Trimming took 5 bases from V and 9 from J; bases not matched to a gene: 14. This CDR3 region has 16 residues. CDR1 SGHVS and CDR2 FQNEAQ come from the germline V gene. In DNA form, the CDR3 reads TGTGCCAGCAGCCCAGCAGGGACAGGGTTGTGGGGTGAGCAGTTCTTC. Its protein is CASSPAGTGLWGEQFF.

The rearrangement links TRBV7-2 to TRBJ2-1; possibly TRBD1 for D (5 bases). The germline V gene has CDR1 SGHTA and CDR2 FQGNSA. CDR3 length: 14 residues. The germline V and J ends were trimmed by 1 base and 5 bases, with 9 bases remaining between them. CDR3 residues: CASSLGGHNNEQFF. Here the CDR3 DNA reads TGTGCCAGCAGCTTAGGTGGACATAACAATGAGCAGTTCTTC.

This chain uses TRBV6-9 with TRBJ2-1, with 9 bases fitting TRBD1. V lost 9 bases, J lost 8 bases, and 14 bases stayed unmatched. The CDR3 runs to 15 residues. The germline V gene encodes CDR1 MNHGY and CDR2 SVAAGI. CDR3 amino acids: CARQTGTGSGDEQFF. CDR3 nucleotide sequence: TGTGCCAGACAAACCGGGACAGGGTCCGGGGATGAGCAGTTCTTC.

The V and J genes are TRBV10-3 and TRBJ1-3; the D gene is possibly TRBD1 (6 bases). There are 14 residues in the CDR3. V gave up 10 bases and J gave up 4 bases, with 17 bases separating them. Per germline, CDR1 ENHRY and CDR2 SYGVKD. CDR3 DNA: TGTGCCACCGTACGAGGGGGATCGGGAAACACCATATATTTT. This sequence encodes CATVRGGSGNTIYF.

The count of this clone is one. This chain links TRBV5-1 with TRBJ2-2; the D call may be TRBD1 or TRBD2 (6 bases each). The CDR3 sequence is 18 residues long. Germline V CDR1 and CDR2: SGHRS, YFSETQ. Trimming shortened V by 1 base and J by 1 base, and 17 bases separated the two germline ends. The CDR3 loop reads CASSLYTGRRQNTGELFF. CDR3 in DNA: TGCGCCAGCAGCTTGTATACAGGGAGGAGACAGAACACCGGGGAGCTGTTTTTT.

This chain joins TRBV2 and TRBJ2-7; D possibly corresponds to TRBD2 (5 bases). V lost 6 bases to trimming and J lost 2 bases, with 17 bases between them. The CDR3 is 15 residues long. The germline V gene encodes CDR1 SNHLY and CDR2 FYNNEI. DNA for the CDR3: TGTGCCAGCAGCCCGACTTCGAGCGGACCCTACGAGCAGTACTTC. Translating gives CASSPTSSGPYEQYF.

The V call is TRBV28, the J call TRBJ2-5; 11 nucleotides agree with TRBD1. Germline V gives CDR1 MDHEN, CDR2 SYDVKM. The CDR3 loop spans 16 amino acids. After removal of 1 base from V and 4 bases from J, the junction contained 5 bases not matched to a gene. CDR3 loop: CASSLFSGQGGETQYF. Written as DNA, the CDR3 is TGTGCCAGCAGTTTATTTTCGGGACAGGGGGGAGAGACCCAGTACTTC.

Comment on this clone: Compared with germline, one end of the junction differs, possibly owing to a read error. The chain is built from TRBV7-7 and TRBJ2-5, with no clear D. This CDR3 has 14 residues. Germline V gene lookup returns CDR1 SSHAT and CDR2 FNYEAQ (reference sequence). The DNA for the CDR3 is TGTGCTAGCAGCCGTTCCCTGTACCAAGAGACCCAGTACTTC. Translation: CASSRSLYQETQYF.

The gene calls are TRBV20-1 and TRBJ1-1; D gene uncertain. Trimming removed 0 bases at V and 5 bases at J, with 4 bases between. CDR3 length: 11 amino acids. Germline V gives CDR1 DFQATT, CDR2 SNEGSKA (reference sequence). CDR3 sequence reads: CSARDPTEAFF. CDR3 nucleotide sequence: TGCAGTGCTAGAGATCCAACTGAAGCTTTCTTT.

The J gene is TRBJ2-4, the V gene TRBV18; D is undetermined. Germline assignment: CDR1 KGHSH and CDR2 LQKENI. CDR3 length: 13 amino acids. V gave up 3 bases and J gave up 6 bases, with 9 bases separating them. In DNA form, the CDR3 reads TGTGCCAGCTCACCGCCGGGTAGAAACATTCAGTACTTC. This translates into CASSPPGRNIQYF.

To note about this clone: The same CDR3 can be traced to other DNA sequences in this sample. This chain links TRBV6-5 with TRBJ2-3; possibly TRBD1 for D (5 bases). The V end lost 4 bases, the J end lost 0 bases, and 5 bases lay between the germline ends. CDR1 and CDR2 (germline): MNHEY, SVGAGI. There are 13 residues in the CDR3. CDR3 DNA: TGTGCCAGCAGTTCAGGGAGCACAGATACGCAGTATTTT. Amino acids: CASSSGSTDTQYF.

V usage is TRBV25-1 and J usage is TRBJ2-7; a possible D gene is TRBD1 (6 bases). Per the germline V gene, CDR1 is MGHDK and CDR2 is SYGVNS. The CDR3 totals 16 residues. V was shortened by 4 bases and J by 2 bases, with 18 bases between the two germline ends. Written as DNA, the CDR3 is TGTGCCAGCAGTGGGGTGGGGGCAGGGCGCCCCTACGAGCAGTACTTC. Its translation is CASSGVGAGRPYEQYF.

The chain joins TRBV30 to TRBJ1-3, with D perhaps matching TRBD1 (6 bases). The CDR3 is 15 amino acids. Germline assignment: CDR1 GTSNPN and CDR2 SVGIG (reference sequence). Trimming stripped 5 bases from V and 3 bases from J, with 17 bases between. CDR3 amino acids: CAWDPGQTFGNTIYF. The CDR3 DNA sequence: TGTGCCTGGGACCCCGGACAGACTTTTGGAAACACCATATATTTT.

This rearrangement joins TRBV18 to TRBJ2-7; TRBD2 aligns across 7 bases. The CDR3 has 17 amino acids. V trimming: 6 bases; J trimming: 4 bases; junction bases outside the gene matches: 18. Germline CDR1 reads KGHSH; CDR2 reads LQKENI. The CDR3 reads CASSPLVAGSGEYEQYF. CDR3 nucleotide sequence: TGTGCCAGCTCTCCTCTCGTGGCAGGGAGCGGGGAATACGAGCAGTACTTC.

V and J are TRBV28 and TRBJ2-7; 7 bases are shared with TRBD2. The germline CDR1 and CDR2 sequences are MDHEN and SYDVKM. This CDR3 comprises 16 residues. V shed 8 bases and J 2 bases; nucleotides not matched to a gene: 15. The CDR3 DNA sequence: TGTGCCAGCGGCCGTTCCAGCGGGGTAAAGACCTACGAGCAGTACTTC. Its translation: CASGRSSGVKTYEQYF.

CDR3 bases: TGCGCCAGCAGCTTAAGCGTCCAAGAGACCCAGTACTTC. Protein product: CASSLSVQETQYF. The V gene is TRBV5-1, the J gene TRBJ2-5; D ambiguous. In germline, CDR1 is SGHRS, CDR2 YFSETQ. The CDR3 loop spans 13 amino acids. V lost 2 bases and J 1 base, leaving 6 bases between the germline ends.

The V and J genes are TRBV7-9 and TRBJ1-5; D ambiguous. Germline loops: CDR1 SEHNR, CDR2 FQNEAQ (reference sequence). V was clipped by 2 bases and J by 2 bases, with 13 bases between them. The CDR3 is 16 residues long. CDR3 sequence reads: CASSLRKAWRNQPQHF. The CDR3 bases are TGTGCCAGCAGCTTAAGGAAAGCGTGGCGCAATCAGCCCCAGCATTTT.

This chain uses TRBV10-1 with TRBJ2-7, with 7 bases aligning to TRBD1. The CDR3 sequence is 14 residues long. CDR1 WNHNN and CDR2 SYGVQD come from the germline V gene (reference sequence). The J segment lost 3 bases and the V segment lost 6 bases, leaving 8 bases of the junction unmatched. The CDR3 loop reads CASSRRGSSYEQYF. In nucleotides, the CDR3 is TGCGCCAGCAGCCGCAGGGGGTCAAGCTACGAGCAGTACTTC.

The DNA of the CDR3 is TGCAGCGTTATCGACAGGGTAGGCTACGAGCAGTACTTC. Translating gives CSVIDRVGYEQYF. The V call is TRBV29-1, the J call TRBJ2-7; 7 nucleotides align to TRBD1. V lost 5 bases to trimming and J lost 3 bases; unmatched junction nucleotides: 7. This CDR3 spans 13 amino acids. The germline V gene has CDR1 SQVTM and CDR2 ANQGSEA.

In regard to this clone: The same CDR3 can be traced to other DNA sequences in this sample. The V gene is TRBV10-3, the J gene TRBJ1-1; unclear D gene. Trimming removed 3 bases at V and 5 bases at J, with 4 bases between. The V gene's germline CDR1 is ENHRY and CDR2 SYGVKD. This CDR3 spans 11 amino acids. CDR3: CAISDLTEAFF. The CDR3 nucleotides are TGTGCCATCAGTGATCTTACTGAAGCTTTCTTT.

The chain links TRBV2 to TRBJ1-2; D not certain. V shed 7 bases and J shed 4 bases, with 10 bases lying between them. The germline V gene has CDR1 SNHLY and CDR2 FYNNEI. The CDR3 extends over 12 amino acids. CDR3 coding DNA: TGTGCCAGCAAGGCCGGCGGCTATGGCTACACCTTC. It codes for CASKAGGYGYTF.

This chain connects TRBV4-2 to TRBJ2-7; no clear D gene. CDR1 and CDR2 from the germline V gene are LGHNA and YNFKEQ. With 4 bases removed from V and 2 bases from J, the gap between germline ends came to 9 bases. This CDR3 region has 13 residues. CDR3 coding DNA: TGTGCCAGCAGCCCCCAGGTTACCTACGAGCAGTACTTC. It specifies CASSPQVTYEQYF.

The rearrangement joins TRBV6-5 to TRBJ2-7, with TRBD1 matching 7 bases. This CDR3 spans 15 amino acids. The ends lost 2 bases at V and 0 bases at J; junction bases unmatched: 4. Per the germline V gene, CDR1 is MNHEY and CDR2 is SVGAGI. The DNA for the CDR3 is TGTGCCAGCAGTTACAGGGGGCTAGGCTCCTACGAGCAGTACTTC. Translating it yields CASSYRGLGSYEQYF.